This T cell receptor (beta chain) appears in the sequencing data of a study of cytomegalovirus exposure and HLA in healthy donors. Whole-study results and caveats: TRBV6-2, TRBV6-3 and some other V segments were excluded as indistinguishable. Analysis was carried out at a later point, and it linked a missense DCLRE1C variant to TCR beta V- and J-gene trimming.

V dropped 5 bases and J dropped 4; count of bases not matched to a gene: 1. This CDR3 is 14 amino acids long. Germline values: CDR1 MRHNA, CDR2 SNTAGT. As to this clone: Its antigen is unknown.

It was with 60 Vbeta and 13 Jbeta primers that the PCR ran. Only in-frame clones appear in the TCRdb table, and some are missing; sequencing was by immunoSEQ multiplex PCR. The sample includes roughly 300,000 clones, just over 85% seen only once; the top ten take roughly 4%. The chain links TRBV6-4 to TRBJ2-2, with 10 nucleotides matching TRBD1. Sequencing was performed on PBMCs. The TCR sequence derives from a man aged 40-49 years in good health and CMV-seropositive. CDR3 amino acids: CASSRQGATGELFF. The CDR3 nucleotides are TGTGCCAGCAGTCGACAGGGGGCCACCGGGGAGCTGTTTTTT.